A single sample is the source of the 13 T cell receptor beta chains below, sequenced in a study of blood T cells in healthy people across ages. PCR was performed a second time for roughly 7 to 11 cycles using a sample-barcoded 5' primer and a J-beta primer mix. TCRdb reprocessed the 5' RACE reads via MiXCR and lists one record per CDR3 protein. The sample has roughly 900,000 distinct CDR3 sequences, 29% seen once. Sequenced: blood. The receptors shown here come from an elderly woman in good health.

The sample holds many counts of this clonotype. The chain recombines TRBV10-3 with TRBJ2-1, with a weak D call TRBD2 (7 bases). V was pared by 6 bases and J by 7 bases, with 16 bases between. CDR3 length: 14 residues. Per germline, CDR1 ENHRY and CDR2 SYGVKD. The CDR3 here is CAIRGGGTGNEQFF. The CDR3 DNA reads TGTGCCATCAGGGGGGGGGGCACAGGGAATGAGCAGTTCTTC.

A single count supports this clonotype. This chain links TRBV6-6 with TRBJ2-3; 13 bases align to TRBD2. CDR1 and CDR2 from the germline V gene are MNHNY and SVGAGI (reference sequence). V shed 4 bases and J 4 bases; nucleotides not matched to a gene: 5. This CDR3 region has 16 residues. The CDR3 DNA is TGTGCCAGCAGTTTGACTAGCGGGGGGCCGGCAGATACGCAGTATTTT. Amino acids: CASSLTSGGPADTQYF.

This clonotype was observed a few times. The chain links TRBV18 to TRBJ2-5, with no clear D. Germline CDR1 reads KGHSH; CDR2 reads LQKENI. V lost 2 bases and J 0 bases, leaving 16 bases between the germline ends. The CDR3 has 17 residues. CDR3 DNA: TGTGCCAGCTCACCAAGGGTAGTAGGATTGGACCAAGAGACCCAGTACTTC. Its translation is CASSPRVVGLDQETQYF.

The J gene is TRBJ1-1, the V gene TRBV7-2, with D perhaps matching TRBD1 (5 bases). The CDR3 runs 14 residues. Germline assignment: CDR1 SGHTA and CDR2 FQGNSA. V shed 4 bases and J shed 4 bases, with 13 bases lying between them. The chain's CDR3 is CASSWQGHGTEAFF. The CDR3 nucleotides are TGTGCCAGCAGCTGGCAGGGTCATGGCACTGAAGCTTTCTTT.

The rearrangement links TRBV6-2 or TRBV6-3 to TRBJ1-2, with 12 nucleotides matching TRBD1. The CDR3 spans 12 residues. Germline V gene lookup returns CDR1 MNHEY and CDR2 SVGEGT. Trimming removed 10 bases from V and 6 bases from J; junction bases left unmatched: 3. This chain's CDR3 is CAIGTGGDGYTF. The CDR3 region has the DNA TGTGCCATCGGGACAGGGGGCGATGGCTACACCTTC.

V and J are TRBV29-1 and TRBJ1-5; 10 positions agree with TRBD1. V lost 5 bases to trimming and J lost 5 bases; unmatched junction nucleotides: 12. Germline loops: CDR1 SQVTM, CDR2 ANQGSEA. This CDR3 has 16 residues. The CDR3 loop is CSVQIGGQGIHQPQHF. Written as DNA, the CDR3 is TGCAGCGTTCAAATTGGGGGACAGGGGATTCATCAGCCCCAGCATTTT.

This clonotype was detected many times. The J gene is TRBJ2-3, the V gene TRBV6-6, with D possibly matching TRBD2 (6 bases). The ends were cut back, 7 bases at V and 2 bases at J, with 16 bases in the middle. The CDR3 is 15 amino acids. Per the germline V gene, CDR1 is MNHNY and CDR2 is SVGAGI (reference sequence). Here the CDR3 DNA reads TGTGCCAGCACCCCCCCGGGAGTAAACACAGATACGCAGTATTTT. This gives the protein CASTPPGVNTDTQYF.

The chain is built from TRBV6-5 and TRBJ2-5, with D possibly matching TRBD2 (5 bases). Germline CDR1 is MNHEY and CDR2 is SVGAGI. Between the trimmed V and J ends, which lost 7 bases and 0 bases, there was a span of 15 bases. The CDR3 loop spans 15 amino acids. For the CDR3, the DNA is TGTGCCAGCAATTCCGCGGGCGGTTACCAAGAGACCCAGTACTTC. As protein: CASNSAGGYQETQYF.

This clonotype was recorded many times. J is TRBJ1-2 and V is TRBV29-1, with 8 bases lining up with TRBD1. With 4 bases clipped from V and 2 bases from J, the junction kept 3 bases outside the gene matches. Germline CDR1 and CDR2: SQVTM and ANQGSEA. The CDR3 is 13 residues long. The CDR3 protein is CSVVGQANYGYTF. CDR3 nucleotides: TGCAGCGTTGTGGGACAGGCCAACTATGGCTACACCTTC.

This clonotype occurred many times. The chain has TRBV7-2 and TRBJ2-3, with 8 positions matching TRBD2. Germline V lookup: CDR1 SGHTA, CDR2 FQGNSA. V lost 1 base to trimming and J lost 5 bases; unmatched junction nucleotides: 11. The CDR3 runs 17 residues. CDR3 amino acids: CASSLEQTGGRGDTQYF. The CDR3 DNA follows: TGTGCCAGCAGCTTAGAACAGACGGGGGGGCGTGGAGATACGCAGTATTTT.

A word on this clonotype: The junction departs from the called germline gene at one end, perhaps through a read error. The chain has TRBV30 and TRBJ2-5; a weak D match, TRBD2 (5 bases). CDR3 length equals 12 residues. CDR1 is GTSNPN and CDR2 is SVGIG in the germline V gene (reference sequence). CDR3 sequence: CAGSVQKETQYF. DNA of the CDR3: TGTGCCGGGAGTGTACAAAAAGAGACCCAGTACTTC.

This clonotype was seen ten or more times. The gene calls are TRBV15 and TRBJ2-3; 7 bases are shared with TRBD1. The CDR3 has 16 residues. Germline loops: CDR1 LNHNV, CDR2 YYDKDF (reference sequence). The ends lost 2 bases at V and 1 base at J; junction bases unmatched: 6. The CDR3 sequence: CATSRPVGQGTDTQYF. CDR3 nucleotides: TGTGCCACCAGCAGACCAGTAGGACAGGGCACAGATACGCAGTATTTT. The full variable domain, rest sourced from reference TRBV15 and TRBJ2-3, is DAMVIQNPRYQVTQFGKPVTLSCSQTLNHNVMYWYQQKSSQAPKLLFHYYDKDFNNEADTPDNFQSRRPNTSFCFLDIRSPGLGDTAMYLCATSRPVGQGTDTQYFGPGTRLTVL.

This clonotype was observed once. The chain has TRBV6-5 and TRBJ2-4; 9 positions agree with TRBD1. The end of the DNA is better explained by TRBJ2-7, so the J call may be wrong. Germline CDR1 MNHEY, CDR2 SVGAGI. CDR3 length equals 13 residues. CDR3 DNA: TGTGCCAGCTGGGACAGGGAGAAGAACGAGCAGTACTTC. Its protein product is CASWDREKNEQYF.